The clone carrying this T cell receptor beta chain was detected a few times. The antigen is undetermined. The data were obtained in a study of beta chain features in type 1 diabetes. Whole-study findings and limits: Patients' naive, central memory and regulatory TCRB repertoires appeared more alike than those of healthy donors. Among patients with Type 1 diabetes, TCRB CDR3s were moderately but significantly shorter in every one of the four CD4+ subsets.

The CDR3 totals 13 residues. CDR1 is SGHRS, CDR2 YFSETQ, per germline. The V and J ends lost 5 bases and 3 bases respectively, with 10 bases between them. The authors reverse transcribed all of the isolated RNA, so sequencing captured expressed TCRB transcripts. It was found that naive, central memory and regulatory T cell samples averaged about 3.57 million reads. This table comes from immunoSEQ multiplex PCR, and its TCRdb copy is limited to in-frame clones, with some not included. The sample holds roughly 300,000 clones, roughly an eighth seen once. Staining for CD45RO/CCR7/CD25/CD127/CD95/CD27 allowed sorting of CD4+ naive, central memory, regulatory and stem cell-like memory cells. Purity (above 95%) was reached by all sorted populations.

J is TRBJ2-3 and V is TRBV5-1; no clear D. The sample comprised naive CD4+ T cells from blood. The sequence was obtained from a man aged 30 to 45 with type 1 diabetes. The CDR3 sequence: CASSPTGTDTQYF. In DNA, the CDR3 is TGCGCCAGCAGTCCTACCGGGACAGATACGCAGTATTTT.